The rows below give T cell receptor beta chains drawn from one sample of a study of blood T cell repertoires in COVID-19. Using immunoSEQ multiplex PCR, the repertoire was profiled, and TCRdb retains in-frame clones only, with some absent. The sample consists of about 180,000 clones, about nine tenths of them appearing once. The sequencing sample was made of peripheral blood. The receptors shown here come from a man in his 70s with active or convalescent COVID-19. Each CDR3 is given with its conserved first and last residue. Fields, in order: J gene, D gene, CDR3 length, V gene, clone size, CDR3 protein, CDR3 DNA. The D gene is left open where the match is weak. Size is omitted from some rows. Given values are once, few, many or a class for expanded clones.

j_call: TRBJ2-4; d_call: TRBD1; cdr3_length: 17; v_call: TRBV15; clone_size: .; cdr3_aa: CATSRDRRGQGINIQYF; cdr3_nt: TGTGCCACCAGCAGAGATCGGAGAGGACAGGGGATCAACATTCAGTACTTC
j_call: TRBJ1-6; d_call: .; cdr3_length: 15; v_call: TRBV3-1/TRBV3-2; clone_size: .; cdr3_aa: CASSQERGMGAPLHF; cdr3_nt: TGTGCCAGCAGCCAAGAGAGGGGGATGGGCGCACCCCTCCACTTT
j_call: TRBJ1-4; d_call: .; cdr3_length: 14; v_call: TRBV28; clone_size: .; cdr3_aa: CASSPGDFAGKLFF; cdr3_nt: TGTGCCAGCAGTCCTGGGGACTTTGCTGGAAAACTGTTTTTT
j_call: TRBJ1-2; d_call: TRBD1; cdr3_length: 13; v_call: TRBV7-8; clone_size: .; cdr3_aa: CASSRRQGGGYTF; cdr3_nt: TGTGCCAGCAGCCGCCGACAGGGGGGTGGCTACACCTTC
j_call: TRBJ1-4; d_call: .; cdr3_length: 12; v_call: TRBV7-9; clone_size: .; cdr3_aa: CASSFGGEKLFF; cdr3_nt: TGTGCCAGCAGCTTTGGGGGGGAAAAACTGTTTTTT
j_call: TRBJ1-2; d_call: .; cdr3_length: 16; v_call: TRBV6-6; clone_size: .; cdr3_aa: CASTRGGSLVEYGYTF; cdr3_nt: TGTGCCAGCACTAGGGGGGGCTCCCTCGTGGAATATGGCTACACCTTC
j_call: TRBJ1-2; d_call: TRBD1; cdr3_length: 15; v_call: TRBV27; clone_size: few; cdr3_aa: CASSSPGQGAGGYTF; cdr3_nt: TGTGCCAGCAGTTCTCCGGGACAGGGGGCCGGGGGCTACACCTTC
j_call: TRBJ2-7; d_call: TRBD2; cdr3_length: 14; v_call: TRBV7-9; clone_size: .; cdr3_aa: CASRTSGSSYEQYF; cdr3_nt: TGTGCCAGCAGGACTAGCGGTAGCTCCTACGAGCAGTACTTC
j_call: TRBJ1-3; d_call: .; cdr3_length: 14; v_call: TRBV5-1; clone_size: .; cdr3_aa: CASSLVGQGNTIYF; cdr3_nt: TGCGCCAGCAGCTTGGTGGGACAAGGAAACACCATATATTTT
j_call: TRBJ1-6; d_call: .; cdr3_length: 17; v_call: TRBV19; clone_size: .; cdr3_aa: CASRARQTGSYNSPLHF; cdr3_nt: TGTGCCAGCAGAGCCCGCCAGACGGGCTCCTATAATTCACCCCTCCACTTT
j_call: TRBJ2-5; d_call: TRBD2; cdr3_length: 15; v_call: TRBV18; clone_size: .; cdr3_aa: CASSTGLARQETQYF; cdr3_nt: TGTGCCAGCTCAACTGGACTAGCGCGACAAGAGACCCAGTACTTC
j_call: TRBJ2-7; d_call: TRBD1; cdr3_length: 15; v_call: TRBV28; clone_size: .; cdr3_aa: CASSPSGTGGHEQYF; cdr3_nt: TGTGCCAGCAGCCCGTCCGGGACAGGAGGTCACGAGCAGTACTTC
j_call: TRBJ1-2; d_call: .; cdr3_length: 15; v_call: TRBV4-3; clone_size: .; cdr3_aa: CASSQDGQRSYGYTF; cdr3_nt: TGCGCCAGCAGCCAAGATGGGCAGAGATCCTATGGCTACACCTTC
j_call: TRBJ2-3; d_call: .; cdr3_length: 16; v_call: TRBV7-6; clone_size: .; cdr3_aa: CASSLSWGISTDTQYF; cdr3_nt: TGTGCCAGCAGCTTGAGTTGGGGCATAAGCACAGATACGCAGTATTTT
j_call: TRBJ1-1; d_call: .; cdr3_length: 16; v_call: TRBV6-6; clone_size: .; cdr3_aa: CASSRTSQGIGTEAFF; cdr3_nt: TGTGCCAGCAGTCGTACGTCCCAGGGAATTGGCACTGAAGCTTTCTTT
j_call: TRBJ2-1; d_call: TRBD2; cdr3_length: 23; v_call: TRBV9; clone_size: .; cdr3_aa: CASSVRGLGGFSTSGRENNEQFF; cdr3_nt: TGTGCCAGCAGCGTAAGAGGGTTGGGGGGGTTTTCGACTAGCGGGAGAGAAAACAATGAGCAGTTCTTC
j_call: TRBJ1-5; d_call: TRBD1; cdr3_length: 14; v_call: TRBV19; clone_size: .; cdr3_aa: CASNGDRGNQPQHF; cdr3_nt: TGTGCCAGTAACGGGGACAGGGGGAATCAGCCCCAGCATTTT
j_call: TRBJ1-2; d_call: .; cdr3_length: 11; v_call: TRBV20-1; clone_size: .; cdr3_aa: CSASRDNGYTF; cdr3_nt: TGCAGTGCTTCCCGGGACAATGGCTACACCTTC
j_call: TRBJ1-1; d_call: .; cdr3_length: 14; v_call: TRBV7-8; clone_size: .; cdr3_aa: CASSSGLPYTEAFF; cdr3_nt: TGTGCCAGCAGCTCGGGACTGCCGTACACTGAAGCTTTCTTT
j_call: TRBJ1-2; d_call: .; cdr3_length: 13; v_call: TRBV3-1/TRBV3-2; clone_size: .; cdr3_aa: CASSQSRAGGYTF; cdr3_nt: TGTGCCAGCAGCCAATCCCGAGCAGGTGGCTACACCTTC
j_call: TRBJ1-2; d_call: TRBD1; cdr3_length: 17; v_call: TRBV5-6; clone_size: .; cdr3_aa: CASSLVVLQGLGYGYTF; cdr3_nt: TGTGCCAGCAGCTTGGTCGTCCTACAGGGGTTGGGCTATGGCTACACCTTC
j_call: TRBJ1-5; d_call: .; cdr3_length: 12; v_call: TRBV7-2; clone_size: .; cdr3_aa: CASSTNNQPQHF; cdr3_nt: TGTGCCAGCAGCACTAACAATCAGCCCCAGCATTTT
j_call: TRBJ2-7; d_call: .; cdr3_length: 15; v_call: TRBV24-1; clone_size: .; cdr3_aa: CATSPHTGVVGEQYF; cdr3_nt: TGTGCCACCAGTCCCCACACGGGGGTGGTCGGCGAGCAGTACTTC
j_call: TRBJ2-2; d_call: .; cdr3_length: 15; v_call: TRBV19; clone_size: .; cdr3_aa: CASSSTLANTGELFF; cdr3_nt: TGTGCCAGTAGTAGCACTCTCGCGAACACCGGGGAGCTGTTTTTT
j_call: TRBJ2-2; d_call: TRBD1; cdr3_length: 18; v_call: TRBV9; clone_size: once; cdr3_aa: CASSVPQDRGLNTGELFF; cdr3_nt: TGTGCCAGCAGCGTACCGCAGGACAGGGGGCTGAACACCGGGGAGCTGTTTTTT
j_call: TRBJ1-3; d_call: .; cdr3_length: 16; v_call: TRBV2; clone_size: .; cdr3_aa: CASSRQGSNSGNTIYF; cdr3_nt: TGTGCCAGCAGTCGGCAGGGGTCGAATTCTGGAAACACCATATATTTT
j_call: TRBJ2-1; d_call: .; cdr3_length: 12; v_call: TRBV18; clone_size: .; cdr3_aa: CAGQLTGDEQFF; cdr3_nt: TGTGCCGGTCAGCTCACCGGGGATGAGCAGTTCTTC
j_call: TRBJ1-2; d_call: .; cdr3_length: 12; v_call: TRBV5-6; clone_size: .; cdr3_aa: CASSLALYGYTF; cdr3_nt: TGTGCCAGCAGCTTGGCTCTCTATGGCTACACCTTC
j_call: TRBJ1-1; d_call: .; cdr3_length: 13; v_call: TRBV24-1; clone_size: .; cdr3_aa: CATSAAGSAEAFF; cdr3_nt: TGTGCCACCAGTGCCGCCGGAAGCGCCGAAGCTTTCTTT
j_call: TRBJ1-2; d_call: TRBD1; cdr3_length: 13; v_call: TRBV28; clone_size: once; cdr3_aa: CASNLQGAGGYTF; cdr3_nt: TGTGCCAGCAACCTACAGGGGGCGGGGGGCTACACCTTC
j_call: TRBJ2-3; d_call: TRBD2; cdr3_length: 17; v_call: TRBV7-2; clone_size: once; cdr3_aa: CASSLAGPAGNTDTQYF; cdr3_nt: TGTGCCAGCAGCTTAGCGGGCCCAGCGGGAAACACAGATACGCAGTATTTT
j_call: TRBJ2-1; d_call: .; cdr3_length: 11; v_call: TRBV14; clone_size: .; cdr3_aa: CASSLSNEQFF; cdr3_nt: TGTGCCAGCAGCCTTAGCAATGAGCAGTTCTTC